Listed here is a single TCR beta chain. Antigen unknown. These data are taken from a study of CD8 T cells in Susac syndrome. Study results and caveats: The total CD8+ repertoires contained more than 15 Susac-specific public clones, and the CD8+ TEMRA repertoires contained roughly 5.

This CDR3 comprises 13 residues. The trim removed 4 bases at V and 7 bases at J, leaving 5 bases unmatched. Germline values: CDR1 ENHRY, CDR2 SYGVKD. When the RNA was reverse transcribed, random hexamers were used with an input of about 0.45 to 1 ug. Across 54 Vbeta and 13 Jbeta, TCR beta CDR3 was amplified with immunoSEQ multiplex PCR. MiXCR, applied by TCRdb to the immunoSEQ multiplex PCR reads, yields one record per CDR3 protein. The sample includes more than 70,000 distinct CDR3 sequences, 94% of them seen just once. Sequencing of TCR beta was performed on blood CD8+ and CD4+ T cells. The TCR comes from a human donor with Susac syndrome. The V and J genes are TRBV10-3 and TRBJ2-7; TRBD1 agrees at 9 bases. Sequenced sample: CD8+ T cells from PBMCs. In nucleotides, the CDR3 is TGTGCCATCAGTGGGGACAGGGTAAGGGAGCAGTACTTC. It codes for CAISGDRVREQYF.